This T cell receptor (beta chain) was captured by sequencing in a study of T cells in Graves' hyperthyroidism and ophthalmopathy. Findings of the study overall: Ophthalmopathy onset followed model prediction by a median about seven months.

RNA transcripts were the template for amplifying TCR beta CDR3 regions. The primer set for the first-round RT-PCR of the TCR CDR3 was HTBI. TCRdb reprocessed the multiplex PCR reads via MiXCR and lists one record per CDR3 protein. This table has hundreds of thousands of distinct CDR3 sequences, 35% to 40% appearing once. This CDR3 is built from 14 residues. The V end was cut by 6 bases, the J end by 2 bases, with 13 bases between. In germline, CDR1 is MGHDK, CDR2 SYGVNS. About this clonotype: Its antigen is not known.

The source material was blood. The origin of this receptor is a young man with Graves' hyperthyroidism. The chain has TRBV25-1 and TRBJ2-5, with D possibly TRBD1 on 6 matching bases. The CDR3 sequence is CASSPVTGQETQYF. The CDR3 coding sequence is TGTGCCAGCAGCCCGGTGACAGGACAAGAGACCCAGTACTTC.